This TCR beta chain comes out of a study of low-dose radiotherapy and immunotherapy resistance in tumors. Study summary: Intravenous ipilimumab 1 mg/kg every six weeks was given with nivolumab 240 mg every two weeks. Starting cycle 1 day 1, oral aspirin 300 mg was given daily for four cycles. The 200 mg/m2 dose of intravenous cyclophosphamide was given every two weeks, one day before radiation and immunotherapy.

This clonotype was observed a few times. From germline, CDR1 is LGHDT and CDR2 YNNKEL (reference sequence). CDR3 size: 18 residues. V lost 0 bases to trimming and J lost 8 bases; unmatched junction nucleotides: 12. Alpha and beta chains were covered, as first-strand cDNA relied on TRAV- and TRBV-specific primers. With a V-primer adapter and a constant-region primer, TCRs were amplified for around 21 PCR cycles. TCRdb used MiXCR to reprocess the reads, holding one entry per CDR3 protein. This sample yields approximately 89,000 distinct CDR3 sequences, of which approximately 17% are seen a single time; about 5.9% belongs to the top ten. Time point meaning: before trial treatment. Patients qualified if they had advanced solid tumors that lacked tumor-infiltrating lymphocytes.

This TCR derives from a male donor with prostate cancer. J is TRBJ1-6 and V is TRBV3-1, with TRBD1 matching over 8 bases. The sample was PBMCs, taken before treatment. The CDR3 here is CASSQEGAGGWKDSPLHF. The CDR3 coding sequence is TGTGCCAGCAGCCAAGAAGGGGCAGGGGGCTGGAAAGATTCACCCCTCCACTTT.